This T cell receptor (beta chain) came from a study of T cell changes during pregnancy in multiple sclerosis (dated by TCRdb to between 2017 and 2020). In the study overall: The study looked at changes in the T cell repertoire across pregnancy in women with multiple sclerosis.

As regards this clone: It has no known antigen specificity. It has no much larger one-base neighbor in the sample; base qualities were not kept.

Libraries were constructed by the immunoSEQ multiplex PCR assay. TCRdb limited this immuneACCESS table to in-frame rearrangements with V and J called. A share of clones is missing; checked studies link under half to unresolved V genes, and the rest is unexplained. This sample comprises 14,000 to 15,000 clones, about 86% of them detected only once. The ten largest clones capture roughly a fifth of the sample. This sequence originates from a female donor with multiple sclerosis, enrolled in a pregnancy study. The sequencing here drew on CD8+ T cells from peripheral blood mononuclear cells, taken in the first trimester of pregnancy.

Read as DNA, the sequence is TGTGCCAGCAGTTACGAGTTCACAGATACGCAGTATTTT. The resulting protein is CASSYEFTDTQYF. The chain employs TRBV6-6 and TRBJ2-3, with no reliable assignment of the D segment. The germline V gene encodes CDR1 MNHNY and CDR2 SVGAGI (reference sequence). The germline ends are 5 bases apart after V is trimmed by 2 bases and J by 2 bases. Including cysteine and phenylalanine, the CDR3 has 13 amino acids. The only DNA kept is the CDR3, 39 bases in frame from the first base.